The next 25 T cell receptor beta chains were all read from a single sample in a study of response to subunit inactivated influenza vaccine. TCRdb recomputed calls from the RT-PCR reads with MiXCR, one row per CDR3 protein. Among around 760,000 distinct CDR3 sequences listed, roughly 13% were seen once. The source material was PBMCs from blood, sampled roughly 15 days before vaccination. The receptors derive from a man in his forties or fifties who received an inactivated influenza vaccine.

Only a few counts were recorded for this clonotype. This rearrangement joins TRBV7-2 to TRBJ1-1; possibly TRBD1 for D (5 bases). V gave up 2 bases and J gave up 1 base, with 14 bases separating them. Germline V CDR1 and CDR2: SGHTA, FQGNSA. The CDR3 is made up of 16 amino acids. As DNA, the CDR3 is TGTGCCAGCAGCTTACGACGTGGGACTCCGAACACTGAAGCTTTCTTT. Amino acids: CASSLRRGTPNTEAFF.

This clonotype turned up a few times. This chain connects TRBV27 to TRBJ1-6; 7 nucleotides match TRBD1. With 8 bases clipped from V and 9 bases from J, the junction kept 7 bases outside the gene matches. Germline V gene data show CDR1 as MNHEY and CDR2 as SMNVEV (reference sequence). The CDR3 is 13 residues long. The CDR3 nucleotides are TGTGCCAGCGGTCCCGACAGGGTTTCACCCCTCCACTTT. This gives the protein CASGPDRVSPLHF.

CDR3 sequence: CATSEGPGTFYEQFF. The CDR3 DNA reads as TGTGCCACCAGTGAGGGGCCCGGGACCTTTTATGAGCAGTTCTTC. The chain employs TRBV24-1 and TRBJ2-1, with D perhaps being TRBD1 or TRBD2 (5 bases each). The germline gives CDR1 KGHDR, CDR2 SFDVKD. The CDR3 spans 15 residues. V lost 4 bases to trimming and J lost 8 bases, with 17 bases between them.

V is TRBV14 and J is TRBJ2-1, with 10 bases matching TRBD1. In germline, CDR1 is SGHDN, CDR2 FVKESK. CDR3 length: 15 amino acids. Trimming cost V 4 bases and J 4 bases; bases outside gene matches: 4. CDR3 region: CASSRRTGGYNEQFF. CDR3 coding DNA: TGTGCCAGCAGCCGCCGGACAGGGGGATACAATGAGCAGTTCTTC.

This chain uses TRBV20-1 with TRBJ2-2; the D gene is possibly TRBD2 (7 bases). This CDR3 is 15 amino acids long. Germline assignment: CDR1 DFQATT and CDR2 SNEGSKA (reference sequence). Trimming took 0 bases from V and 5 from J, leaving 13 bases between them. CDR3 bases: TGCAGTGCTAGAGAGCAGGGGCGGGAGACCGGGGAGCTGTTTTTT. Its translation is CSAREQGRETGELFF.

CDR3 region: CASSQDISSGLSTDTQYF. Written as DNA, the CDR3 is TGTGCCAGCAGCCAAGATATTTCTTCGGGACTAAGCACAGATACGCAGTATTTT. The chain is built from TRBV4-2 and TRBJ2-3; 7 bases fit TRBD2. CDR3 length: 18 residues. V gave up 0 bases and J gave up 0 bases; unmatched junction bases: 9. CDR1 and CDR2 from the germline V gene are LGHNA and YNFKEQ.

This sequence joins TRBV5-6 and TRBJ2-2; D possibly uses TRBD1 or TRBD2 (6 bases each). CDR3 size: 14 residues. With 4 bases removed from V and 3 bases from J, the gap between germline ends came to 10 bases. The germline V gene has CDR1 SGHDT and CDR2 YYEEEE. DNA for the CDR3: TGTGCCAGCAGCGGCGGGACACACACCGGGGAGCTGTTTTTT. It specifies CASSGGTHTGELFF.

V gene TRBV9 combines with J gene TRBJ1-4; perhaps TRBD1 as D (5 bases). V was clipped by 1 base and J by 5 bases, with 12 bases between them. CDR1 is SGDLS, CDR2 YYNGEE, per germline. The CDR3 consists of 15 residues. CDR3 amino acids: CASSVRGAVNEKLFF. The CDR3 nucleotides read TGTGCCAGCAGCGTAAGAGGGGCTGTCAATGAAAAACTGTTTTTT.

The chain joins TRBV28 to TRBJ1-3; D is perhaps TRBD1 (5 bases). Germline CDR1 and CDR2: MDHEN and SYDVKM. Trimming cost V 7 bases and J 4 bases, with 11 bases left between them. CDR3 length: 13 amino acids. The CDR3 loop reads CASKFSGGNTIYF. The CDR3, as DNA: TGTGCCAGCAAGTTCTCAGGGGGAAACACCATATATTTT. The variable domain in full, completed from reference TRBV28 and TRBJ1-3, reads DVKVTQSSRYLVKRTGEKVFLECVQDMDHENMFWYRQDPGLGLRLIYFSYDVKMKEKGDIPEGYSVSREKKERFSLILESASTNQTSMYLCASKFSGGNTIYFGEGSWLTVV.

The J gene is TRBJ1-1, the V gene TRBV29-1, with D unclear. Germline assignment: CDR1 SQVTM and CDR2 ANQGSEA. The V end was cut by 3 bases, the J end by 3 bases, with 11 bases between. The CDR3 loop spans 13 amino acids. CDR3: CSVDRILDTEAFF. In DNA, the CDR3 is TGCAGCGTTGATCGAATCCTGGACACTGAAGCTTTCTTT.

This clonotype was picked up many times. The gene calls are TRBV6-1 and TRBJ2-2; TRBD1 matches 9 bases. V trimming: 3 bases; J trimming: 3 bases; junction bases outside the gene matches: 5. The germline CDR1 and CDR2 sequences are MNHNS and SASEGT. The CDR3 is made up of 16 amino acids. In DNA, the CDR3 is TGTGCCAGCAGTGATTACAGGGGGCGAGACACCGGGGAGCTGTTTTTT. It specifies CASSDYRGRDTGELFF.

The CDR3 reads CATSRDFTLGAGAKNIQYF. The CDR3, as DNA: TGTGCCACCAGCAGAGATTTTACCCTGGGGGCGGGGGCCAAAAACATTCAGTACTTC. The V gene is TRBV15, the J gene TRBJ2-4; D tentatively fits TRBD1 or TRBD2 (6 bases each). V was trimmed by 0 bases and J by 1 base, leaving 19 bases between them. In germline, CDR1 is LNHNV, CDR2 YYDKDF (reference sequence). This CDR3 comprises 19 residues.

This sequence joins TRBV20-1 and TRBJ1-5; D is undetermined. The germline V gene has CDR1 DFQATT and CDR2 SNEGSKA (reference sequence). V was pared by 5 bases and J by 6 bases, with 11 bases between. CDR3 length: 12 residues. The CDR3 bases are TGCAGTGCTGAGGTGGGAACTCAGCCCCAGCATTTT. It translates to CSAEVGTQPQHF.

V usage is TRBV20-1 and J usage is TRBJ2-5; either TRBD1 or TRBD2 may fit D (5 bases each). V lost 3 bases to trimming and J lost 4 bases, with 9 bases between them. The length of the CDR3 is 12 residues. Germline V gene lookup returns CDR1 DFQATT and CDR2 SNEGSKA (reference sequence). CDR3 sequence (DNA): TGCAGTGCTAGGGGGGTCGTAGAGACCCAGTACTTC. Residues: CSARGVVETQYF.

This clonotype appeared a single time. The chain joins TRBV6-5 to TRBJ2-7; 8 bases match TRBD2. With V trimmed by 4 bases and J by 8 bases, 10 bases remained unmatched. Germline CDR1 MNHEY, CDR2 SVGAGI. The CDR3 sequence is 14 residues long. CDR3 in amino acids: CASSSLAAQGQQYF. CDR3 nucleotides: TGTGCCAGCAGTTCACTAGCGGCCCAAGGCCAGCAGTACTTC.

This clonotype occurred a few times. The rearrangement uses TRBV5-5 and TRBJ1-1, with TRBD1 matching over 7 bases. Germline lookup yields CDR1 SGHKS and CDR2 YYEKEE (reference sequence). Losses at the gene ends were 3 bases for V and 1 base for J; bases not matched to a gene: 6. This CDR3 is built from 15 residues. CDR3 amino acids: CASSSDRAKNTEAFF. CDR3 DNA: TGTGCCAGCAGCTCCGACAGGGCAAAGAACACTGAAGCTTTCTTT.

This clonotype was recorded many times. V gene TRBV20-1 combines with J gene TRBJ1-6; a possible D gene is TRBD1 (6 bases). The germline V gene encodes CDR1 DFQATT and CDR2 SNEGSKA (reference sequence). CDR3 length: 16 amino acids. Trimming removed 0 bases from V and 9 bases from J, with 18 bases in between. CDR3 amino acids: CSARDNGGAPRSPLHF. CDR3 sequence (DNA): TGCAGTGCTAGAGATAATGGGGGGGCGCCGCGTTCACCCCTCCACTTT.

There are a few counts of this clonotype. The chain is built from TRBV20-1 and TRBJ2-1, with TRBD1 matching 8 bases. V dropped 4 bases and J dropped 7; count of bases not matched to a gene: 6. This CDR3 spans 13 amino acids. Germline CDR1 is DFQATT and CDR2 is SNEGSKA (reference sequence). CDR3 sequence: CSAKTGVKNEQFF. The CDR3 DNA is TGCAGTGCTAAGACAGGGGTGAAGAATGAGCAGTTCTTC.

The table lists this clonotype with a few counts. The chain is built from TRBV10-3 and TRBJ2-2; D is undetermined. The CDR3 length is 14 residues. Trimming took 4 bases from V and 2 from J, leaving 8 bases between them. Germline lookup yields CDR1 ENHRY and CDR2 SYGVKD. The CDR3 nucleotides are TGTGCCATCAGTGGAAGGGAAAACACCGGGGAGCTGTTTTTT. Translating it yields CAISGRENTGELFF.

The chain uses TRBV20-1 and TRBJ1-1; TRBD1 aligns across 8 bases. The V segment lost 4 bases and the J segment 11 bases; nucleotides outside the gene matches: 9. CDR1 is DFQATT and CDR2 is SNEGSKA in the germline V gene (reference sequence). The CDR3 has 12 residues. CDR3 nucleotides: TGCAGTGCTAATTCAGGGGGCGGCTTGGCTTTCTTT. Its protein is CSANSGGGLAFF.

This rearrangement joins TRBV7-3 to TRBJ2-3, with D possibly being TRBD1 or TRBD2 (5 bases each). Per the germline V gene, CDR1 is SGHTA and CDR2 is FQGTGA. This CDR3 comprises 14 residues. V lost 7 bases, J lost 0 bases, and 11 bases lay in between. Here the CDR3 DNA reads TGTGCCAGCAACGACGGGACCAGCACAGATACGCAGTATTTT. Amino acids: CASNDGTSTDTQYF.

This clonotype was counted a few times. The CDR3 DNA reads TGTGCCAGCAGGAGGGAGGGCACTGAAGCTTTCTTT. This gives the protein CASRREGTEAFF. The chain carries TRBV6-1 and TRBJ1-1; D not resolved. CDR3 length: 12 amino acids. Looked up from germline, CDR1 is MNHNS and CDR2 is SASEGT. The V end was cut by 6 bases, the J end by 4 bases, with 9 bases between.

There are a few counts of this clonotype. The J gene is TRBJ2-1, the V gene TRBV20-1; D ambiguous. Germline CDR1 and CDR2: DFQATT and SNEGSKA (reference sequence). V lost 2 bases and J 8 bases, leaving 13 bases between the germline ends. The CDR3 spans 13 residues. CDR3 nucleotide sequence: TGCAGTGCTAGACCCTCCCTCGGACATGAGCAGTTCTTC. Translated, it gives CSARPSLGHEQFF.

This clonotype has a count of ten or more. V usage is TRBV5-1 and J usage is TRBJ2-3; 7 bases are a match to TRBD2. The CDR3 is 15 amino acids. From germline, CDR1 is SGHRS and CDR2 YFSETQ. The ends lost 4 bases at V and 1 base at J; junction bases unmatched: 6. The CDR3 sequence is CASSVSGKGTDTQYF. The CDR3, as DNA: TGCGCCAGCAGCGTGAGCGGGAAGGGCACAGATACGCAGTATTTT.

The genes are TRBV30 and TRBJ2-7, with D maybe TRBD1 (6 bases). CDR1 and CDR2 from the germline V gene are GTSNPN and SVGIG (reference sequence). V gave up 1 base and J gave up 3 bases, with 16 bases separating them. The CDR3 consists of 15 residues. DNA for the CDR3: TGTGCCTGGAGTGAGGGCAGGGGCATCAACTACGAGCAGTACTTC. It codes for CAWSEGRGINYEQYF.